The 10 T cell receptor beta chains in this list originate from one sample, sequenced in a study of identical twins. Via MiXCR, TCRdb re-called the 5' RACE reads, giving one row per CDR3 protein. The sample consists of 700,000 or so distinct CDR3 sequences, about 9.4% of them appearing once. Separately, the same data were catalogued under a study of yellow fever vaccine responses in identical twins.

The sequencing input was PBMCs. These TCRs come from a woman between 18 and 29 years old in good health.

A few counts support this clonotype. The chain carries TRBV29-1 and TRBJ1-1, with D unresolved. The CDR3 consists of 10 residues. Between the trimmed V and J ends, which lost 6 bases and 6 bases, there was a span of 8 bases. Germline CDR1 and CDR2: SQVTM and ANQGSEA. CDR3 coding DNA: TGCAGCGTCGGGAGGGCTGAAGCTTTCTTT. This gives the protein CSVGRAEAFF.

The chain couples TRBV6-1 to TRBJ1-1, with D hard to call. The CDR3 is 14 amino acids. Germline CDR1 reads MNHNS; CDR2 reads SASEGT. V was trimmed by 8 bases and J by 0 bases, leaving 13 bases between them. Here the CDR3 reads CASFRRGMNTEAFF. CDR3 bases: TGTGCCAGCTTCCGGCGGGGAATGAACACTGAAGCTTTCTTT.

The chain links TRBV29-1 to TRBJ2-3; 8 bases are a match to TRBD1. Germline V CDR1 and CDR2: SQVTM, ANQGSEA. The CDR3 sequence is 13 residues long. The trim removed 3 bases at V and 6 bases at J, leaving 5 bases unmatched. In nucleotides, the CDR3 is TGCAGCGTTGAGGTAGACAGGGGTGATACGCAGTATTTT. Encoded protein: CSVEVDRGDTQYF.

This clonotype was seen ten or more times. The chain recombines TRBV7-3 with TRBJ2-1, with 9 bases identical to TRBD2. Germline trimming cut 6 bases from V and 5 bases from J; bases unmatched to any gene: 8. CDR3 size: 15 residues. Germline V gene sequence: CDR1 SGHTA, CDR2 FQGTGA. The CDR3 loop reads CASRRSGGKDNEQFF. The DNA of the CDR3 is TGTGCCAGCAGACGTAGCGGGGGTAAAGACAATGAGCAGTTCTTC.

The rearrangement joins TRBV20-1 to TRBJ2-3; D call uncertain. V was pared by 6 bases and J by 0 bases, with 16 bases between. The CDR3 spans 15 residues. Per germline, CDR1 DFQATT and CDR2 SNEGSKA (reference sequence). The CDR3 coding sequence is TGCAGTGCGTCCAACGCTAGGGCGAGCACAGATACGCAGTATTTT. It is translated as CSASNARASTDTQYF.

The chain links TRBV15 to TRBJ1-2, with 7 bases aligning to TRBD1. CDR3 length equals 16 residues. Germline CDR1 LNHNV, CDR2 YYDKDF (reference sequence). Trimming took 0 bases from V and 1 from J; bases not matched to a gene: 5. The CDR3 loop is CATSRDRRQGNYGYTF. Here the CDR3 DNA reads TGTGCCACCAGCAGAGATCGACGACAGGGTAACTATGGCTACACCTTC.

This clonotype was counted at least ten times. The chain is built from TRBV12-3 or TRBV12-4 and TRBJ1-1; tentatively, D is TRBD1 (5 bases). This CDR3 has 17 amino acids. The V end lost 6 bases, the J end lost 1 base, and 21 bases lay between the germline ends. CDR3: CASSPGRGERRNTEAFF. CDR3 DNA sequence: TGTGCCAGCAGCCCGGGGAGGGGTGAACGGAGGAACACTGAAGCTTTCTTT.

At least ten counts were recorded for this clonotype. The rearrangement joins TRBV5-1 to TRBJ2-1, with D perhaps TRBD1 (6 bases). Germline assignment: CDR1 SGHRS and CDR2 YFSETQ. This CDR3 is built from 16 residues. Trimming took 1 base from V and 5 from J, leaving 16 bases between them. The CDR3 is CASSLTTQGSHNEQFF. For the CDR3, the DNA is TGCGCCAGCAGCTTGACAACTCAGGGGAGCCACAATGAGCAGTTCTTC.

In its sample, this clonotype was seen many times. The J gene is TRBJ2-1, the V gene TRBV7-8, with 10 bases aligning to TRBD2. Germline V CDR1 and CDR2: SGHVS, FQNEAQ. This CDR3 has 17 amino acids. Germline trimming cut 5 bases from V and 3 bases from J; bases unmatched to any gene: 10. Here the CDR3 DNA reads TGTGCCAGCAGCCCCTATGCTAGCGGGAGCCTCTACAATGAGCAGTTCTTC. Its translation: CASSPYASGSLYNEQFF.

The chain uses TRBV20-1 and TRBJ2-7; the match to TRBD2 covers 7 bases. CDR1 is DFQATT, CDR2 SNEGSKA, per germline (reference sequence). The CDR3 length is 14 residues. J lost 3 bases, V lost 0 bases, and 5 bases had no gene match. The CDR3 nucleotides are TGCAGTGCTAGAGATCGGTCGGGGGGCTACGAGCAGTACTTC. It yields the protein CSARDRSGGYEQYF.